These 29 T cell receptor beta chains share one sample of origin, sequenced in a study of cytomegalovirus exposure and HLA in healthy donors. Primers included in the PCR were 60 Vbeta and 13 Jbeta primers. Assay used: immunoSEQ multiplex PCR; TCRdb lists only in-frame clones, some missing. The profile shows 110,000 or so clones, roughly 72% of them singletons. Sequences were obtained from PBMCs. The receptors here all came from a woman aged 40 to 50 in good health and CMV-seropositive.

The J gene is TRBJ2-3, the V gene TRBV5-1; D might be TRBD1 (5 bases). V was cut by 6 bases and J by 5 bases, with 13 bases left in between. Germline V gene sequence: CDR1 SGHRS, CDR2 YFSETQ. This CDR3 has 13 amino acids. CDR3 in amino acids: CASKGLRGDTQYF. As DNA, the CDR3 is TGCGCCAGCAAGGGCCTAAGGGGAGATACGCAGTATTTT.

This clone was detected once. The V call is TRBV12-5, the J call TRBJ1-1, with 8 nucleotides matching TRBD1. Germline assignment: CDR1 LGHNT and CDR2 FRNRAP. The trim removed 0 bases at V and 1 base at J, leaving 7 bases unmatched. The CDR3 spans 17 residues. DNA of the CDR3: TGTGCTAGTGGTTTGGTCACCGGACAGGGCAAGAACACTGAAGCTTTCTTT. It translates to CASGLVTGQGKNTEAFF.

CDR3 coding DNA: TGTGCCAGCAGCAGGGACAGAAGCAATCAGCCCCAGCATTTT. This translates into CASSRDRSNQPQHF. The chain employs TRBV6-1 and TRBJ1-5; TRBD1 matches at 7 bases. The germline gives CDR1 MNHNS, CDR2 SASEGT. This CDR3 contains 14 residues. With 6 bases clipped from V and 1 base from J, the junction kept 3 bases outside the gene matches.

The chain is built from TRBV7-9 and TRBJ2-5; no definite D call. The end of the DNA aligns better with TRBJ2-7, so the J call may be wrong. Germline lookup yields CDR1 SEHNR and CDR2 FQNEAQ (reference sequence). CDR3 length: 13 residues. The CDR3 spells CASSHLVAYEQYF. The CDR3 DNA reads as TGTGCCAGCAGTCACCTAGTCGCCTACGAGCAGTACTTC.

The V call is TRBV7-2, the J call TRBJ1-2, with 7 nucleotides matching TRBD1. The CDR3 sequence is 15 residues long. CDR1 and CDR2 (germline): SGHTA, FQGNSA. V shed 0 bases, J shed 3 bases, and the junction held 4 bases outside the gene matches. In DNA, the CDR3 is TGTGCCAGCAGCTTAGCGGGGACAGCCTACTATGGCTACACCTTC. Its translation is CASSLAGTAYYGYTF.

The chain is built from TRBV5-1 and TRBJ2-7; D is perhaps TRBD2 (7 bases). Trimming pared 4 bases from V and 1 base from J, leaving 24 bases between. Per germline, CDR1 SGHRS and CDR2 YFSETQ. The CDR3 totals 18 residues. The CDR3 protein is CASSPAGGGLAPSYEQYF. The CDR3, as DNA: TGCGCCAGCAGCCCAGCTGGGGGGGGGCTAGCGCCTTCCTACGAGCAGTACTTC.

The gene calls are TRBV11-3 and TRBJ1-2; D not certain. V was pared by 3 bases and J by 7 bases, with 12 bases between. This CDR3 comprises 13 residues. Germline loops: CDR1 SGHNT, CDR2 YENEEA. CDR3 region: CASSFVKNSGYTF. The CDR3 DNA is TGTGCCAGCAGCTTTGTAAAGAATAGTGGCTACACCTTC. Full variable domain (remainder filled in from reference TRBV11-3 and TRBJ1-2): EAGVVQSPRYKIIEKKQPVAFWCNPISGHNTLYWYLQNLGQGPELLIRYENEEAVDDSQLPKDRFSAERLKGVDSTLKIQPAELGDSAVYLCASSFVKNSGYTFGSGTRLTVV.

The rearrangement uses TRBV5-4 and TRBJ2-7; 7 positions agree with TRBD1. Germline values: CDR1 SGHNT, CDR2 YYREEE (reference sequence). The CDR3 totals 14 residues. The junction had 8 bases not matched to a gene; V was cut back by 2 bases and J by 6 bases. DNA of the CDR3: TGTGCCAGCAGCTTAGGACAGGCCTACGGCGAGCAGTACTTC. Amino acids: CASSLGQAYGEQYF.

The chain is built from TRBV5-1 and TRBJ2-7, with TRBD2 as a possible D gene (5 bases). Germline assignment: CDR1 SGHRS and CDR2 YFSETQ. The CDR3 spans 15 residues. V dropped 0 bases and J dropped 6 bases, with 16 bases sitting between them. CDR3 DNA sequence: TGCGCCAGCAGCTTGGAGGCTCAGACTACGGTCGAGCAGTACTTC. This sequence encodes CASSLEAQTTVEQYF. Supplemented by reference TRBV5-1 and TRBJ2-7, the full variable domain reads KAGVTQTPRYLIKTRGQQVTLSCSPISGHRSVSWYQQTPGQGLQFLFEYFSETQRNKGNFPGRFSGRQFSNSRSEMNVSTLELGDSALYLCASSLEAQTTVEQYFGPGTRLTVT.

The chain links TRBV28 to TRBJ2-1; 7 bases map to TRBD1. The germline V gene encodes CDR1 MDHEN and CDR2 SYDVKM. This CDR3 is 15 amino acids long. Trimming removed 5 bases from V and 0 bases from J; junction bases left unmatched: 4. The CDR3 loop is CASSGAGGSYNEQFF. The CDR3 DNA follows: TGTGCCAGCAGTGGGGCAGGGGGCTCCTACAATGAGCAGTTCTTC.

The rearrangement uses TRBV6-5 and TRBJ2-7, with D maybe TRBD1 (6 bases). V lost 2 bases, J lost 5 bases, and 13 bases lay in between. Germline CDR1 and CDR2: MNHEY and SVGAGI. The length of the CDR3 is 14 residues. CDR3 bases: TGTGCCAGCAGTTACGACCTACAGGGTAACGAGCAGTACTTC. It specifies CASSYDLQGNEQYF.

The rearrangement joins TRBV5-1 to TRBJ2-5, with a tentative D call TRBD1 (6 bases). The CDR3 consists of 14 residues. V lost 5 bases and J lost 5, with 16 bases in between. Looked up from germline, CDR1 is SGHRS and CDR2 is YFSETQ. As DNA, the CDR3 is TGCGCCAGCAGTCACCAGGGGCATGGGGAGACCCAGTACTTC. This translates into CASSHQGHGETQYF.

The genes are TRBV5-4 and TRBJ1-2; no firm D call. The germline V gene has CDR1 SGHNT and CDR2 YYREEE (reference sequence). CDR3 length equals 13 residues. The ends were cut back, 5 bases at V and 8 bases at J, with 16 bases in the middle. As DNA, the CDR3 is TGTGCCAGCAGTTTCAGAGGGTCTGGGGGCTACACCTTC. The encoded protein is CASSFRGSGGYTF.

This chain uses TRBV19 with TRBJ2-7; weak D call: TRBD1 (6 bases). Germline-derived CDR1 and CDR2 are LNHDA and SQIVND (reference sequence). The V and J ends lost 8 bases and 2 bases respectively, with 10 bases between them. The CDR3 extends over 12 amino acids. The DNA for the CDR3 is TGTGCCAGTGGTGCAGGGGCCTACGAGCAGTACTTC. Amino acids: CASGAGAYEQYF.

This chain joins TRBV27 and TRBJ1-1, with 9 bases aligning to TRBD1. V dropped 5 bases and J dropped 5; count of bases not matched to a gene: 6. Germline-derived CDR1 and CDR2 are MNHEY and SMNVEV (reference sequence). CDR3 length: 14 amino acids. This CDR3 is CASSRHGTGTEAFF. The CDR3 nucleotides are TGTGCCAGCAGTCGGCACGGGACAGGGACTGAAGCTTTCTTT.

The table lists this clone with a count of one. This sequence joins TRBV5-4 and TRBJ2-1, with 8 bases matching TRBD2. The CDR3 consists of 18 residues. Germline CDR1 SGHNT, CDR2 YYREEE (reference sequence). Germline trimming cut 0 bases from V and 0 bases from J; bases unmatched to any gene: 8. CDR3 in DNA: TGTGCCAGCAGCTTGGTGGCTAGCGGGCATAGCTCCTACAATGAGCAGTTCTTC. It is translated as CASSLVASGHSSYNEQFF.

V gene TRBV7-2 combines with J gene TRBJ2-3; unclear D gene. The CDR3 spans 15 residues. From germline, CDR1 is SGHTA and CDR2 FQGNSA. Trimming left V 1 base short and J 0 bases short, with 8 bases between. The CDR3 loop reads CASSLVKLSTDTQYF. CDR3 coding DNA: TGTGCCAGCAGCTTAGTAAAGCTTAGCACAGATACGCAGTATTTT.

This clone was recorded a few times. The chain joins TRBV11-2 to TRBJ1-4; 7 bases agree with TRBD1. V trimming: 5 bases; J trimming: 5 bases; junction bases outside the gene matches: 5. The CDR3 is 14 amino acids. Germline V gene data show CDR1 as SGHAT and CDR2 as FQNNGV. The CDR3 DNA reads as TGTGCCAGCAGCATGGGACAGCTAAATGAAAAACTGTTTTTT. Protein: CASSMGQLNEKLFF.

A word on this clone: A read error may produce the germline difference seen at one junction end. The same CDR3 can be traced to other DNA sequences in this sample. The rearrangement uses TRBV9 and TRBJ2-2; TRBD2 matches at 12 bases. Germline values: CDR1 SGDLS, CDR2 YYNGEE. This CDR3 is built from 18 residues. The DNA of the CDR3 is TGCGCCAGCAGCCCGAAACTAGCGGGAGGTCTGAACACCGGGGAGCTGTTTTTT. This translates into CASSPKLAGGLNTGELFF.

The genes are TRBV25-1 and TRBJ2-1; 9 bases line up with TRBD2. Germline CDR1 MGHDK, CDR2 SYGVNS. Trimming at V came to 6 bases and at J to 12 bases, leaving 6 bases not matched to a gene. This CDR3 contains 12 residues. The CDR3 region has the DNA TGTGCCAGCAGGACTAGCGGCGCCACGCAGTTCTTC. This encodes CASRTSGATQFF.

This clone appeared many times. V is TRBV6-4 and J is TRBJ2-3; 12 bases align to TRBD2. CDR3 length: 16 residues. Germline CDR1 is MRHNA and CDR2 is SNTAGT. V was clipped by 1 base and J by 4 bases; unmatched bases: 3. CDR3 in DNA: TGTGCCAGCAGTGACTTGGCTAGCGGGGGGGCAGATACGCAGTATTTT. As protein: CASSDLASGGADTQYF.

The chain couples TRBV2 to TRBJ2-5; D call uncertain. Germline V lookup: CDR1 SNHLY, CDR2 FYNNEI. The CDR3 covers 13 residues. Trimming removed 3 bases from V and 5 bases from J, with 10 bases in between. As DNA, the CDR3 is TGTGCCAGCAGTGATTCCGAGTTGGAGACCCAGTACTTC. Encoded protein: CASSDSELETQYF.

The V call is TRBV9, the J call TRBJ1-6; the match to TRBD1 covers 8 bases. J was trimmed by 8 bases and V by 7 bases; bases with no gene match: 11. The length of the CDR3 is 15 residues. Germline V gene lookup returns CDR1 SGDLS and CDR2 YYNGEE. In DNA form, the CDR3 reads TGTGCCAGCCCAATGTTCGGACAGGGCGATTCACCCCTCCACTTT. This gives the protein CASPMFGQGDSPLHF.

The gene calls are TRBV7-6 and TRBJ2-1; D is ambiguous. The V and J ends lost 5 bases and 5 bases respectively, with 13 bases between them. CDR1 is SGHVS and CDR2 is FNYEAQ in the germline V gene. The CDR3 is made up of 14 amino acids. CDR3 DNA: TGTGCCAGCAGCCCACCTGGCCCCAACAATGAGCAGTTCTTC. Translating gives CASSPPGPNNEQFF.

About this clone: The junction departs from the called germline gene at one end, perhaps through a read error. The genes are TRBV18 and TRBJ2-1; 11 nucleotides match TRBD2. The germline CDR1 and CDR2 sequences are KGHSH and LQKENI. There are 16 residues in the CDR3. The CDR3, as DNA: TGTGCCAGCTCCCCACTAGCGGGAGTTCCATCCACTGAGCAGTTCTTC. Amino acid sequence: CASSPLAGVPSTEQFF.

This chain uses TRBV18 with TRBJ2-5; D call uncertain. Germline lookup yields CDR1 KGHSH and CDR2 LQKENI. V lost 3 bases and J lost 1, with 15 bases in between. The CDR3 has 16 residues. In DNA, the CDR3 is TGTGCCAGCTCACCTTCGGATGTGGCGGTCCAAGAGACCCAGTACTTC. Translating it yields CASSPSDVAVQETQYF.

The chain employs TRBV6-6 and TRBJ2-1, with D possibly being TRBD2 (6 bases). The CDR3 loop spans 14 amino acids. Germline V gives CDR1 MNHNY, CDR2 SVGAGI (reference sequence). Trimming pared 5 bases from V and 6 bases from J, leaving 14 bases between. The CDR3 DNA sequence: TGTGCCAGCAGTCTCTCGGGAGCCGGCAATGAGCAGTTCTTC. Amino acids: CASSLSGAGNEQFF.

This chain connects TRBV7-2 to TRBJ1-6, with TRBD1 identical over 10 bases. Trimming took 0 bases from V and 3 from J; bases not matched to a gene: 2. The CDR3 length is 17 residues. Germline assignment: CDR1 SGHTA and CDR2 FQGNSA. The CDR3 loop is CASSLATGGRYNSPLHF. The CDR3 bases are TGTGCCAGCAGCTTAGCGACAGGGGGCCGCTATAATTCACCCCTCCACTTT.

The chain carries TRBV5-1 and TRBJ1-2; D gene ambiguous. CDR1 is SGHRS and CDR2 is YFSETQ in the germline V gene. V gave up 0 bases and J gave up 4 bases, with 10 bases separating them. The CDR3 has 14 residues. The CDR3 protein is CASSLGQRLYGYTF. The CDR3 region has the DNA TGCGCCAGCAGCTTGGGGCAGAGACTCTATGGCTACACCTTC.